What follows are 5 T cell receptor beta chains derived from one specimen sequenced in a study of T cells in tuberculosis. Method: immunoSEQ multiplex PCR; TCRdb's copy keeps in-frame clones and lacks some. The sample lists tens of thousands of clones; approximately 94% were seen once. Time point here: new active TB diagnosis, blood taken before or within 7 days of starting treatment. The sample in question was PBMCs, obtained at tuberculosis diagnosis. The receptors derive from an adult with tuberculosis.

This clone was recorded once. The chain links TRBV5-1 to TRBJ2-7, with D unclear. This CDR3 has 13 amino acids. From germline, CDR1 is SGHRS and CDR2 YFSETQ. V lost 4 bases and J 4 bases, leaving 12 bases between the germline ends. The chain's CDR3 is CASSPPGLYEQYF. In DNA, the CDR3 is TGCGCCAGCAGCCCCCCTGGGCTTTACGAGCAGTACTTC.

The V gene is TRBV19, the J gene TRBJ1-6, with a weak D call TRBD1 (6 bases). The CDR3 is made up of 15 amino acids. The V gene lost 0 bases and the J gene lost 7 bases, with 10 bases spanning the gap. CDR1 and CDR2 from the germline V gene are LNHDA and SQIVND (reference sequence). CDR3 sequence: CASSIEDRNNSPLHF. For the CDR3, the DNA is TGTGCCAGTAGTATAGAGGACAGAAACAATTCACCCCTCCACTTT. The variable domain in full, with the rest retrieved from reference TRBV19 and TRBJ1-6, is DGGITQSPKYLFRKEGQNVTLSCEQNLNHDAMYWYRQDPGQGLRLIYYSQIVNDFQKGDIAEGYSVSREKKESFPLTVTSAQKNPTAFYLCASSIEDRNNSPLHFGNGTRLTVT.

This chain joins TRBV19 and TRBJ2-1; 12 bases map to TRBD2. The length of the CDR3 is 16 residues. The V gene's germline CDR1 is LNHDA and CDR2 SQIVND (reference sequence). V was pared by 5 bases and J by 10 bases, with 12 bases of the junction left unmatched. Here the CDR3 reads CASSLPSGGAAREQFF. CDR3 bases: TGTGCCAGTAGTCTCCCTAGCGGGGGGGCCGCAAGAGAGCAGTTCTTC.

This clone occurred once. V and J are TRBV18 and TRBJ1-5, with 9 bases fitting TRBD1. The V gene's germline CDR1 is KGHSH and CDR2 LQKENI. The CDR3 covers 15 residues. V was clipped by 3 bases and J by 7 bases; unmatched bases: 7. CDR3 protein: CASSPGGQGRQPQHF. The CDR3 DNA reads TGTGCCAGCTCACCGGGGGGACAGGGACGCCAGCCCCAGCATTTT.

The rearrangement joins TRBV27 to TRBJ1-2; maybe TRBD1 (6 bases). CDR3 length equals 13 residues. The germline CDR1 and CDR2 sequences are MNHEY and SMNVEV (reference sequence). With 3 bases removed from V and 6 bases from J, the gap between germline ends came to 11 bases. In nucleotides, the CDR3 is TGTGCCAGCAGTTTTCTGGCAGGGGATGGCTACACCTTC. Amino acids: CASSFLAGDGYTF.